This T cell receptor beta chain was documented in a study of prognosis after radiotherapy for stage I lung cancer (dated by TCRdb to the early 2020s). For context, the study as a whole: Around 20 stage I NSCLC patients were enrolled in Nanjing, China, between early 2018 and early 2019. Roughly 5 patients had oligometastatic NSCLC after surgical resection of the primary tumor, and 13 to 15 had newly diagnosed primary stage I lung tumors. All patients were regarded as medically inoperable, because of comorbidities in over 10 patients and refusal of surgery in roughly 7 patients. The cohort included about a dozen men and five to seven women, with a median age of around 70 years and a range of roughly 53 to 85 years. Tumor histology was squamous cell carcinoma in seven or eight patients and adenocarcinoma in about 12. SBRT was delivered in 3 to 5 fractions with a biologically effective dose of at least 100 Gy, and image-guided IMRT or VMAT was used for delivery. In every patient, SBRT was given without any concurrent therapy. After SBRT, distant metastases developed in about 20% of the 19 patients at a median of around 7 months, while the remaining 15 patients had no significant progression. Peripheral blood TCR beta repertoires were profiled in stage I NSCLC patients before and after stereotactic body radiotherapy, and the repertoires were related to distant failure. A total of 40 or so blood samples from 19 patients were sequenced, with one sample obtained before and one obtained after SBRT for each patient.

The TCR beta CDR3 region was amplified from genomic DNA by two rounds of multiplex PCR. In the first PCR round, primers specific to each TRBV and TRBJ gene were used, and the primer sequences were filed in Chinese patent CN105087789A. The second PCR round used universal primers. The Roche High Pure PCR Template Preparation Kit was used to extract genomic DNA from frozen PBMCs. Libraries were sequenced paired-end with 151 bp reads on an Illumina HiSeq 3000. The authors processed their data as follows. CutAdapt was used to discard raw reads that did not contain the multiplex PCR primer sequences. PEAR was used to merge high-quality paired reads into contigs. MiXCR assigned TRB V, D and J gene segments to each contig by aligning to reference sequences. CDR3 sequences were clustered by base quality and sequence similarity to remove sequencing errors. Shannon entropy, normalized by the natural log of the productive TCR sequence number, served as the measure of diversity. One minus Shannon entropy divided by the natural log of the number of unique clonotypes was used as the definition of clonality. Progression-free survival cut-offs for repertoire metrics were chosen using the Youden index of ROC curves, with analyses run in R 3.5.3. TCRdb cleaned the public reads at Q25 with fastp, built clones with MiXCR and kept in-frame beta chains. Each CDR3 protein gets just one entry, which takes the most common genes and DNA from the rows behind it. These V and J calls rely on TCRdb rather than the paper's analysis. The table for this sample lists 15,000 to 20,000 distinct CDR3 sequences; about a quarter of them were counted only once. 20% to 25% of the sample is taken by the ten largest.

The CDR3, from cysteine to phenylalanine, totals 16 residues. The only DNA kept is the CDR3, 48 bases in frame from the first base. CDR1 DFQATT and CDR2 SNEGSKA are derived from the germline V gene (reference sequence). V is shortened by 0 bases, J by 3 bases, and the region joining them spans 15 bases. This clonotype registers as medium-sized (0.01 to 0.1%) within its sample. Its antigen is still unknown. The input lacks base qualities; no much larger clone sits a single base away. The paper as a whole reports these results and caveats: TRBV and TRBJ usage frequencies reportedly differed by metastasis status, in two V genes at baseline and in roughly 9 V and two J genes after SBRT. The study was limited by its small cohort and short follow-up, and the findings require independent validation. A decrease in unique TCR clone counts was observed after SBRT (median roughly 10,000 before versus roughly 6,900 after; Wilcoxon paired P=0.011). Post-SBRT Shannon entropy and its change from baseline were lower in patients who developed distant metastases; baseline Shannon entropy was not associated with metastases. Whether the expanded TCR clones were tumor-specific was not determined. No adjustment for multiple comparisons was applied to any of the reported P values.

All patients had node-negative disease on CT and PET/CT, and none had a history of other malignancies or had previously received chemotherapy or radiotherapy. At each of the two time points, six milliliters of peripheral venous blood were collected into EDTA tubes. PBMCs were isolated by Ficoll-Paque Plus density-gradient centrifugation. Right after collection, samples were placed at -80 degrees C and kept there until analysis. This chain is built from TRBV20-1 and TRBJ2-1; the best D guess is TRBD1, with 5 bases matching. The sequence was obtained from a donor aged 50 or older with non-small cell lung cancer. This material consisted of PBMCs, taken before or after stereotactic body radiation therapy (not recorded which). The CDR3 protein sequence reads: CSARDLWRDSYNEQFF. The DNA reads TGCAGTGCTAGAGATCTTTGGAGAGACAGCTACAATGAGCAGTTCTTC.